This T cell receptor (beta chain) was recovered during a study of T-cell reconstitution after alpha-beta-depleted transplantation in children. The CDR3 is 15 residues long. The ends were cut back, 2 bases at V and 2 bases at J, with 13 bases in the middle. Germline assignment: CDR1 MDHEN and CDR2 SYDVKM. This clonotype was detected only a few times. A library of TCRbeta sequences, prepared with unique molecular identifiers, was generated. TCRdb re-called the PCR reads through MiXCR, storing one row per CDR3 protein. The repertoire consists of some 590,000 distinct CDR3 sequences, with more than 9% occurring once and the leading ten covering less than 4.5%.

The chain has TRBV28 and TRBJ2-7; possibly TRBD2 for D (5 bases). Sequences were derived from PBMCs from the stem cell graft donor, sampled from the stem cell graft. This TCR came from a human donor who donated a stem cell graft to a child with acute myeloid leukemia. This CDR3 reads CASSLRSGTTYEQYF. CDR3 coding DNA: TGTGCCAGCAGTTTAAGAAGCGGTACTACCTACGAGCAGTACTTC. Supplemented by reference TRBV28 and TRBJ2-7, the full variable domain reads DVKVTQSSRYLVKRTGEKVFLECVQDMDHENMFWYRQDPGLGLRLIYFSYDVKMKEKGDIPEGYSVSREKKERFSLILESASTNQTSMYLCASSLRSGTTYEQYFGPGTRLTVT.